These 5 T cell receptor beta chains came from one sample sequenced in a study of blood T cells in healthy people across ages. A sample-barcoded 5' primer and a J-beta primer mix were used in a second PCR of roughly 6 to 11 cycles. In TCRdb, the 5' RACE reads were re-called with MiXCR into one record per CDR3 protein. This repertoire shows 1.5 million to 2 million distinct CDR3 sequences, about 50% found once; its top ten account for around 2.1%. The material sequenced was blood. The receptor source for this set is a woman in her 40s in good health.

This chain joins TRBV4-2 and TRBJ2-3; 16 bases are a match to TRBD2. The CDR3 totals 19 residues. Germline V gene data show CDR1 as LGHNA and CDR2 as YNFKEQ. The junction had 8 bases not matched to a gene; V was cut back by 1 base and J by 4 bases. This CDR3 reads CASSQGFPGLAGGADTQYF. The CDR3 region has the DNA TGTGCCAGCAGCCAAGGATTCCCGGGACTAGCGGGGGGGGCAGATACGCAGTATTTT.

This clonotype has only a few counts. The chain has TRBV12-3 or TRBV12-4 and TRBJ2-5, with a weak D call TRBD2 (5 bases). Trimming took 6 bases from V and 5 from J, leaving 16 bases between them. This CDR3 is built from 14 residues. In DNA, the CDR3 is TGTGCCAGCAGGAAGGACTCCCTTAAGGAGACCCAGTACTTC. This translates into CASRKDSLKETQYF.

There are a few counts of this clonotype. The CDR3 loop reads CAISESEGDEQYF. In DNA, the CDR3 is TGTGCCATCAGTGAGTCAGAGGGTGACGAGCAGTACTTC. J is TRBJ2-5 and V is TRBV10-3, with a possible D match to TRBD2 (5 bases). The DNA end favors TRBJ2-7, so the J call may be wrong. CDR3 length: 13 residues. The germline gives CDR1 ENHRY, CDR2 SYGVKD.

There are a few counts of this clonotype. Here the CDR3 DNA reads TGTGCCAGCGGGGGGACACCAACTAACTATGGCTACACCTTC. Protein sequence: CASGGTPTNYGYTF. The J gene is TRBJ1-2, the V gene TRBV27; possible D gene TRBD1, 6 bases. This CDR3 region has 14 residues. With 8 bases removed from V and 0 bases from J, the gap between germline ends came to 13 bases. Germline lookup yields CDR1 MNHEY and CDR2 SMNVEV (reference sequence).

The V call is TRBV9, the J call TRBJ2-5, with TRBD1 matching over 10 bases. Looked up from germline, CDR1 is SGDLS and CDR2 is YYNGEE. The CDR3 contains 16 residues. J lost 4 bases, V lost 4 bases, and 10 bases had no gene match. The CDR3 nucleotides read TGTGCCAGCAGCTCCCGACAGGGGGCTAGATCAGAGACCCAGTACTTC. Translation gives CASSSRQGARSETQYF.